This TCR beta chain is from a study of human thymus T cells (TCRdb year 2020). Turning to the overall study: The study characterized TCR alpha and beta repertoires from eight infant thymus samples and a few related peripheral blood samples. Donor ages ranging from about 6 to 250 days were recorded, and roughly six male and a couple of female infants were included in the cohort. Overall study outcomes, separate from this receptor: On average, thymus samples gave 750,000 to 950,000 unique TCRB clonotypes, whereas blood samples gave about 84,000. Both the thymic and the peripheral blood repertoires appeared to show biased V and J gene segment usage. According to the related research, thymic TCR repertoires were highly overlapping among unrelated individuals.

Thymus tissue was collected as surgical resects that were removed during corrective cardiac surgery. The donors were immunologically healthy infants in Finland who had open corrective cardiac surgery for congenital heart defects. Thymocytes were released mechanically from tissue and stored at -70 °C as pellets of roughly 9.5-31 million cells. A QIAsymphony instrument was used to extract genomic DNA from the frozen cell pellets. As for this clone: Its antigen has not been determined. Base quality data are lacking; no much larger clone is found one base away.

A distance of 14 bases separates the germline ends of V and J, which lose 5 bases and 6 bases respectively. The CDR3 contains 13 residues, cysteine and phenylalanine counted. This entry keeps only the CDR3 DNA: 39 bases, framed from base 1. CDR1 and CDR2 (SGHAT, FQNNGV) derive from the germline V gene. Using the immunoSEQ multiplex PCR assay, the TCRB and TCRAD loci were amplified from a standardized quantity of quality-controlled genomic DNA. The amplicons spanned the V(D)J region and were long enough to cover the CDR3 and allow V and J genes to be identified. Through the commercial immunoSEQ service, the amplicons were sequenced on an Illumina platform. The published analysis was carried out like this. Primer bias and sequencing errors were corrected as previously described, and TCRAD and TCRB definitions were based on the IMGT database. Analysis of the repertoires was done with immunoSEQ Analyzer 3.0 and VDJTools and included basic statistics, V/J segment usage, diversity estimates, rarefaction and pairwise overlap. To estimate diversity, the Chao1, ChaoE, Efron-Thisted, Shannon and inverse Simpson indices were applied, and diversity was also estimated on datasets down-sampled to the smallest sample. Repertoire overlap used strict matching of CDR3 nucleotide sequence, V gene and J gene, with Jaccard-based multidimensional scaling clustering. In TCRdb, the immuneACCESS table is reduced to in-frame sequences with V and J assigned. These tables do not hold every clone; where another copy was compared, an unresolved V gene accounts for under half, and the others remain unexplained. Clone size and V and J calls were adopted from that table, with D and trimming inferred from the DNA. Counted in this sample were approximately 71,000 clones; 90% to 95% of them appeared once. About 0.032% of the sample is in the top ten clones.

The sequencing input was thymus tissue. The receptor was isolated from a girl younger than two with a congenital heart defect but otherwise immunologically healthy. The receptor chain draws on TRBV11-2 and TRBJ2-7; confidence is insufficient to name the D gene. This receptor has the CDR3 CASSRPHPCEQYF. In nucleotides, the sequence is TGTGCCAGCAGCCGTCCCCACCCATGCGAGCAGTACTTC.